This T cell receptor beta chain was observed in a study of a mutant IDH1 vaccine in newly diagnosed glioma listed by TCRdb under 2021. Describing the broader study: Eight vaccinations were administered to patients in weeks 1, 3, 5, 7, 11, 15, 19 and 23, corresponding to visits V03 through V10. In the chemotherapy-containing groups, vaccination started alongside temozolomide cycles, whereas in patients who had radiotherapy alone it started 4-6 weeks after radiotherapy. Of the 30 to 35 patients who were treated, around 60% were male and around 40% were female, and the mean age was around 41 years. Prior to enrollment, patients had been given standard therapy consisting of radiotherapy alone, temozolomide alone, or radiochemotherapy with temozolomide, with the combination given to most patients. Peripheral blood was collected at six visits: V03 (baseline), V05, V07, V10, V12 and V13. For exploratory analyses, fewer than 30 treated patients had longitudinal TCRB deep sequencing done wherever samples were available. Summary of the overall study and its limitations: Across multiple MHC alleles, vaccine-induced immune responses were seen in around 94% of patients. The authors noted that analyses of patient blood samples could not be reproduced because of sample limitations. Selection of PBMC samples for TCRB deep sequencing was based on availability. No apparent relationship was observed between pseudoprogression and alterations in the top peripheral T cell clonotypes detected by TCRB sequencing.

Libraries were made using the immunoSEQ multiplex PCR assay. Rearranged TCR beta chain sequences were amplified with the hsTCRB Kit following the manufacturer's protocol. Sequencing of TCRB libraries was carried out on an Illumina MiSeq. On the authors' methods: Demultiplexing, trimming and gene mapping were performed with the kit vendor's proprietary platform. Held by TCRdb, this immuneACCESS table contains in-frame sequences only and omits some clones. Under half of the omission traces to an unresolved V gene where checked; the cause of the rest is unknown. D and trimming were read from the DNA, whereas the V and J calls and clone size are those reported in that table. The sample includes 25,000 to 35,000 clones, with 89% observed a single time. Clones ranked in the top ten supply 15% to 25% of the sample. Notes on this clone: It has no known antigen specificity. No qualities accompany the bases; no much larger clone lies one base away.

From the cysteine through the phenylalanine, the CDR3 covers 11 amino acids. The CDR3 DNA has 33 bases and is translated from base 1. The germline V gene (reference sequence) specifies DFQATT as CDR1 and SNEGSKA as CDR2. Between the V and J ends, shortened by 6 bases and 5 bases respectively, the junction contains 10 bases. This specimen's time point label, per the study, means: week 5, during vaccination. Each vaccine dose, consisting of 300 ug of a 20-mer mutant IDH1 peptide in Montanide, was administered subcutaneously with topical imiquimod. Newly diagnosed WHO grade 3 or 4 IDH1-mutant astrocytomas showing loss of nuclear ATRX were present in the donors. The samples were drawn from NOA16, a multicentre, single-arm, open-label phase I trial in Germany that tested a mutant IDH1 peptide vaccine in humans for the first time. Genomic DNA for TCRB sequencing was extracted from EDTA blood using the DNeasy Blood and Tissue Kit.

The chain joins TRBV20-1 to TRBJ2-5, and the D gene may be TRBD2, 6 bases matching. The clonotype was recovered from a young man with glioma. This specimen was PBMCs, taken from a glioma patient whose treatment included an IDH1 peptide vaccine. The DNA is TGCAGTGCCGGGGGAAGGGAGACCCAGTACTTC. It translates as CSAGGRETQYF.